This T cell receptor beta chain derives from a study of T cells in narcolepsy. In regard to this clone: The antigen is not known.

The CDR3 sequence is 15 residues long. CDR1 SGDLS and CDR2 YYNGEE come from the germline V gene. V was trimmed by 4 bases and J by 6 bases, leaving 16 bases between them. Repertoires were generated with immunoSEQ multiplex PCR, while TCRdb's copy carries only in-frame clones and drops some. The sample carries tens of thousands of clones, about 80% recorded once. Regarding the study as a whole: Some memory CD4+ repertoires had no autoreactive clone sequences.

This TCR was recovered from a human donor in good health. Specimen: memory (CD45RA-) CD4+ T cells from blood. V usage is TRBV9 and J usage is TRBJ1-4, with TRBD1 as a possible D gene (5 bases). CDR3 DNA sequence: TGTGCCAGCAGCTTCTCGGGGACCATAGATGAAAAACTGTTTTTT. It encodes CASSFSGTIDEKLFF.